Detailed here is one T cell receptor beta chain. Its antigen is as yet unknown. The V end lost 1 base, the J end lost 5 bases, and 17 bases lay between the germline ends. Germline CDR1 and CDR2: LNHDA and SQIVND (reference sequence). The CDR3 loop spans 16 amino acids. Here immunoSEQ multiplex PCR was the method, and the copy in TCRdb shows in-frame clones only, minus some. The data show approximately 150,000 clones, 93% seen once. These data are taken from a study of T cell responses to AZD1222 COVID-19 vaccine. The study, taken as a whole, reports: Only after the peak T cell response were repertoires sampled. Nearly half of unique spike-specific TCRs reportedly avoided B.1.351 and B.1.1.7 mutated regions. Donors were mostly white British, more females; clonal diversity possibly underestimated.

The chain links TRBV19 to TRBJ1-1; TRBD1 might be the D (6 bases). The source was peripheral blood, collected on day 0 of AZD1222 vaccination. The receptor was derived from an adult in good health. The CDR3 DNA is TGTGCCAGTAGTATAGTGGCGGGGGCGACTCGGACTGAAGCTTTCTTT. Protein: CASSIVAGATRTEAFF.